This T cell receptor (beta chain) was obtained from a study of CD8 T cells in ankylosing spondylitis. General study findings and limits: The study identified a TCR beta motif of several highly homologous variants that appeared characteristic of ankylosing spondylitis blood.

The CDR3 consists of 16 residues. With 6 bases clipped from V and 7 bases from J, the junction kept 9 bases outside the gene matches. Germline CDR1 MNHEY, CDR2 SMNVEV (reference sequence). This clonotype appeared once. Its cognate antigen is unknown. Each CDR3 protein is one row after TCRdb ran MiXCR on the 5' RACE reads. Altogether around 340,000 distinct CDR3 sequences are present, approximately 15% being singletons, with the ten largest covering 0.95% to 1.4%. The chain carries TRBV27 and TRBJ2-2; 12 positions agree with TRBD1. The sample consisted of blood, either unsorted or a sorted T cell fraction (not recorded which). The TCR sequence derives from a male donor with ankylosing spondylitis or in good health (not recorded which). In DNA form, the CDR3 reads TGTGCCAGCAGAAAGACGGGACAGGGGGCAAACGGGGAGCTGTTTTTT. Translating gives CASRKTGQGANGELFF.